Listed below are T cell receptor beta chains from one sample, sequenced in a study of shared clonotypes between healthy human individuals. Some clones are missing from TCRdb's copy, which holds only in-frame ones; the method was immunoSEQ multiplex PCR. The sample contains millions of clones, about 95% of which appear only once. Source material: naive CD8+ T cells sorted from blood. These TCRs come from a man aged 18 to 29 in good health. Both conserved end residues are part of each CDR3. Fields, in order: V gene, D gene, J gene, clone size, CDR3 DNA, CDR3 protein. The D gene is left open where the match is weak. Clone size, where shown, is once, few, many, or a class for clones that have expanded.

TRBV4-3	.	TRBJ2-2	.	TGCGCCAGCAGCCAAGTTCGCAGCGGGGAGCTGTTTTTT	CASSQVRSGELFF
TRBV9	TRBD2	TRBJ2-7	.	TGTGCCAGCAGCGTAGTTGGGCTAGCGGTATTCTACGAGCAGTACTTC	CASSVVGLAVFYEQYF
TRBV30	TRBD1	TRBJ2-3	.	TGTGCCTGGAATTCGGGACAGAGCACAGATACGCAGTATTTT	CAWNSGQSTDTQYF
TRBV30	.	TRBJ1-4	.	TGTGCCTGGAGCGATCGGAGGTTTACTAATGAAAAACTGTTTTTT	CAWSDRRFTNEKLFF
TRBV5-4	.	TRBJ2-7	.	TGTGCCAGCAGCCCGGACGGTTCCTACGAGCAGTACTTC	CASSPDGSYEQYF
TRBV5-1	.	TRBJ2-1	.	TGCGCCAGCAGCTCTGGACCCGTAGGCGCCTTCAATGAGCAGTTCTTC	CASSSGPVGAFNEQFF
TRBV7-9	.	TRBJ2-7	few	TGTGCCAGCAGCGACTCCTACGAGCAGTACTTC	CASSDSYEQYF
TRBV2	.	TRBJ1-5	.	TGTGCCAGCGCGGGGCGAAGGAATCAGCCCCAGCATTTT	CASAGRRNQPQHF
TRBV18	.	TRBJ1-4	.	TGTGCCAGCTCACGTTCGGACGAGCGGTTATATGAAAAACTGTTTTTT	CASSRSDERLYEKLFF
TRBV15	.	TRBJ1-2	.	TGTGCCACCAGCCTATTATCTACCCTCTCGGGGTCCTATGGCTACACCTTC	CATSLLSTLSGSYGYTF
TRBV30	.	TRBJ2-5	.	TGTGCCTGGAGTAACGGTGAGACCCAGTACTTC	CAWSNGETQYF